The rows below give T cell receptor beta chains drawn from one sample of a study of blood T cell repertoires in COVID-19. The table came from immunoSEQ multiplex PCR; TCRdb's copy has only in-frame clones and leaves some out. The sample has tens of thousands of clones, about 90% seen once. Sample: peripheral blood. The receptors were gathered from a man in his 60s with acute or convalescent COVID-19. The CDR3 runs from the conserved cysteine through the conserved F or W. D genes are given only for firm matches.

V: TRBV11-2; D: NA; J: TRBJ2-1; DNA: TGTGCCAGCAGCCCCCTGGACAACCTATTTAGGTTCTTC; CDR3: CASSPLDNLFRFF
V: TRBV28; D: NA; J: TRBJ2-1; DNA: TGTGCCAGCAGTGGACAGTACAATGAGCAGTTCTTC; CDR3: CASSGQYNEQFF
V: TRBV6-5; D: TRBD1; J: TRBJ1-3; DNA: TGTGCCAGCCGTCCGACCGGGACAGGGGGAAACACCATATATTTT; CDR3: CASRPTGTGGNTIYF
V: TRBV30; D: TRBD1; J: TRBJ1-1; DNA: TGTGCCTGGAGTGTGGACAGGGGTACTGAAGCTTTCTTT; CDR3: CAWSVDRGTEAFF
V: TRBV11-2; D: NA; J: TRBJ2-1; DNA: TGTGCCAGCGCACTTCTTAGAGGTAGGACCTACAATGAGCAGTTCTTC; CDR3: CASALLRGRTYNEQFF
V: TRBV4-1; D: NA; J: TRBJ1-4; DNA: TGCGCCAGCAGCCAAGAAATGGGGGGTTCCCACGAAAAACTGTTTTTT; CDR3: CASSQEMGGSHEKLFF
V: TRBV18; D: NA; J: TRBJ1-3; DNA: TGTGCCAGCTCACGCAAGCTAGACGCTGGCTCTGGAAACACCATATATTTT; CDR3: CASSRKLDAGSGNTIYF
V: TRBV5-4; D: NA; J: TRBJ2-3; DNA: TGTGCCAGCCGCCAAGGAGGAGACACAGATACGCAGTATTTT; CDR3: CASRQGGDTDTQYF
V: TRBV5-4; D: NA; J: TRBJ1-2; DNA: TGTGCCAGCCAGGGGCGCCCGGGGTATGGCTACACCTTC; CDR3: CASQGRPGYGYTF
V: TRBV7-8; D: TRBD2; J: TRBJ2-3; DNA: TGTGCCAGCAGCCCCCGGAGGACTAGCGGCACAGATACGCAGTATTTT; CDR3: CASSPRRTSGTDTQYF
V: TRBV5-1; D: NA; J: TRBJ2-3; DNA: TGCGCCAGCAGCTCTTCCCAGTTAAATACGCAGTATTTT; CDR3: CASSSSQLNTQYF